These 32 T cell receptor beta chains were all obtained from the same sample, sequenced in a study of tumor-infiltrating lymphocytes in primary liver carcinoma. The source of the blood RNA was unsorted whole blood, and germline DNA was extracted as well. A constant-region primer served to make TCR beta cDNA from about 500 ng total RNA. Three rounds of nested multiplex PCR with slightly modified ARM-PCR produced TCR beta libraries. A C-beta reverse primer and TRBV1-TRBV30 forward primers served in each of the first two PCR rounds, at ten to eleven cycles apiece. TCRdb re-called the multiplex PCR reads through MiXCR, storing one row per CDR3 protein. The data hold 330,000 or so distinct CDR3 sequences, with about 61% observed a single time. Sequencing was performed on peripheral blood. The receptors come from a man between 35 and 55 years old with primary liver carcinoma and hepatitis B virus infection.

The chain carries TRBV6-6 and TRBJ2-4; D perhaps matches TRBD1 (6 bases). This CDR3 is 16 amino acids long. V was clipped by 2 bases and J by 1 base, with 12 bases between them. Germline V gene sequence: CDR1 MNHNY, CDR2 SVGAGI (reference sequence). This CDR3 reads CASSYMGAGAKNIQYF. In DNA, the CDR3 is TGTGCCAGCAGTTACATGGGGGCCGGGGCCAAAAACATTCAGTACTTC.

This rearrangement joins TRBV5-1 to TRBJ2-1, with 12 bases lining up with TRBD2. The CDR3 is 15 amino acids. Looked up from germline, CDR1 is SGHRS and CDR2 is YFSETQ. V dropped 4 bases and J dropped 12; count of bases not matched to a gene: 11. This CDR3 reads CASSRTSGIKFGQFF. In DNA form, the CDR3 reads TGCGCCAGCAGCAGGACTAGCGGGATTAAATTTGGGCAGTTCTTC.

Details on this clonotype: A junction end diverges from the germline sequence, so it may reflect a read error. V and J are TRBV11-2 and TRBJ2-7; TRBD2 matches at 13 bases. Germline lookup yields CDR1 SGHAT and CDR2 FQNNGV. This CDR3 is built from 15 residues. CDR3: CASSPLWTSGSEQYF. The CDR3 DNA reads as TGCGCCAGCAGCCCGTTGTGGACTAGCGGGAGCGAGCAGTACTTC.

Remarks on this clonotype: A read error is possible here, since a much larger clone lies one base away. The chain recombines TRBV6-1 with TRBJ2-2; D is undetermined. This CDR3 has 15 amino acids. Germline CDR1 is MNHNS and CDR2 is SASEGT. V shed 7 bases and J shed 1 base, with 13 bases lying between them. CDR3 sequence reads: CASNVHSKNTGELFF. CDR3 DNA sequence: TGTGCCAGCAATGTACATTCCAAGAACACCGGGGAGCTGTTTTTT.

As regards this clonotype: The conserved closing phenylalanine or tryptophan is absent in this CDR3, likely reflecting a read error. The DNA of the CDR3 is TGCGCCAGCAGCCTAGGACGGGAAAGCACAGATACGCAGTATTCT. Translating gives CASSLGRESTDTQYS. V usage is TRBV4-3 and J usage is TRBJ2-3; a weak D match, TRBD2 (5 bases). There are 15 residues in the CDR3. Trimming removed 4 bases from V and 0 bases from J, with 11 bases in between. CDR1 is LGHNA, CDR2 YSLEER, per germline.

Remarks on this clonotype: A much larger clone lies a single base off, so this may be a read error. This chain connects TRBV6-5 to TRBJ1-2; the D is unclear. The germline gives CDR1 MNHEY, CDR2 SVGAGI. The CDR3 contains 13 residues. The CDR3 DNA sequence: TGTACCAGCAGTTACTCGACGGGGTATGGCTACACCTTC. Translation gives CTSSYSTGYGYTF.

This clonotype was recorded at least ten times. This sequence joins TRBV5-1 and TRBJ1-2; 9 nucleotides align to TRBD1. V lost 3 bases to trimming and J lost 8 bases; unmatched junction nucleotides: 5. Per germline, CDR1 SGHRS and CDR2 YFSETQ. There are 13 residues in the CDR3. CDR3 amino acids: CASSYGTGYGYTF. The CDR3 bases are TGCGCCAGCAGCTACGGGACAGGGTACGGCTACACCTTC.

About this clonotype itself: A much larger clone is a single base away; this may be a read error. The DNA for the CDR3 is TGTGCCAGCAGTGCGATCGGGACAGCTTCCTACGAGCAGTACTTC. It yields the protein CASSAIGTASYEQYF. The rearrangement joins TRBV6-5 to TRBJ2-7, with 7 bases aligning to TRBD1. Unmatched junction bases numbered 8, after V lost 5 bases and J lost 1 base. CDR1 and CDR2 (germline): MNHEY, SVGAGI. This CDR3 contains 15 residues.

Note on this clonotype: A read error may be the cause here, since a much bigger clone is one base away. The rearrangement uses TRBV12-3 or TRBV12-4 and TRBJ1-1; D gene unclear. The CDR3 has 14 residues. CDR3 residues: CATSLWGPTTEAFF. CDR3 bases: TGTGCCACCAGTTTATGGGGTCCGACCACTGAAGCTTTCTTT.

As for this clonotype: A much larger clone differs from this one at a single base, so this may be a read error. J is TRBJ1-6 and V is TRBV29-1; no definite D call. The germline V gene encodes CDR1 SQVTM and CDR2 ANQGSEA. The V end lost 6 bases, the J end lost 7 bases, and 13 bases lay between the germline ends. There are 13 residues in the CDR3. CDR3 loop: CSVLRGVNSPLHF. Written as DNA, the CDR3 is TGCAGCGTCCTGCGGGGTGTGAATTCACCCCTCCACTTT.

This clonotype has a single count. The chain employs TRBV19 and TRBJ2-1; TRBD2 matches 10 bases. Germline-derived CDR1 and CDR2 are LNHDA and SQIVND (reference sequence). This CDR3 has 15 amino acids. V gave up 8 bases and J gave up 11 bases; unmatched junction bases: 15. Written as DNA, the CDR3 is TGTGCCAGTTCCTCGGGCCCGGGACTAGCGAACAAGCAGTTCTTC. Translation: CASSSGPGLANKQFF.

CDR3 loop: CASKAGDFEQYF. The CDR3 DNA follows: TGCGCCAGCAAAGCGGGAGACTTCGAGCAGTACTTC. The J gene is TRBJ2-7, the V gene TRBV5-1, with 8 bases identical to TRBD2. J lost 6 bases, V lost 6 bases, and 5 bases had no gene match. The CDR3 spans 12 residues. Germline V gives CDR1 SGHRS, CDR2 YFSETQ.

Comment on this clonotype: Just one base apart from a much larger clone, this may be a read error. The chain combines TRBV6-1 with TRBJ2-7, with unresolved D. Trimming took off 8 bases at V and 4 bases at J, with 9 bases between the two ends. The CDR3 covers 11 residues. Germline V gives CDR1 MNHNS, CDR2 SASEGT. CDR3 amino acids: CASGQQYEQYF. The DNA for the CDR3 is TGTGCCAGCGGGCAACAGTACGAGCAGTACTTC.

Details on this clonotype: A single base separates this from a much larger clone, so it may be a read error. The chain has TRBV12-5 and TRBJ2-1; 9 bases are shared with TRBD1. Trimming took 1 base from V and 11 from J; bases not matched to a gene: 15. Per germline, CDR1 LGHNT and CDR2 FRNRAP. CDR3 length equals 17 residues. Here the CDR3 DNA reads TGTGCTAGTGGTTTGGACGAAACAGGGGGCGGAATCAGGCAGCAGTTCTTC. This encodes CASGLDETGGGIRQQFF. The whole variable domain, filled in from reference TRBV12-5 and TRBJ2-1, reads DARVTQTPRHKVTEMGQEVTMRCQPILGHNTVFWYRQTMMQGLELLAYFRNRAPLDDSGMPKDRFSAEMPDATLATLKIQPSEPRDSAVYFCASGLDETGGGIRQQFFGPGTRLTVL.

This clonotype occurred once. A read error is possible here, since a much larger clone lies one base away. The chain combines TRBV6-2 or TRBV6-3 with TRBJ2-3; a weak D match, TRBD2 (6 bases). Trimming left V 6 bases short and J 8 bases short, with 18 bases between. The CDR3 consists of 14 residues. The germline V gene encodes CDR1 MNHEY and CDR2 SVGEGT. The DNA for the CDR3 is TGTGCCAGCAGCCCCGGAGGGCCGGTAGGTACGCAGTATTTT. Translation gives CASSPGGPVGTQYF.

As to this clonotype: A much larger clone differs by one base, so this may be a read error. This rearrangement joins TRBV6-6 to TRBJ2-5; possible D gene TRBD1, 5 bases. Germline V CDR1 and CDR2: MNHNY, SVGAGI (reference sequence). The CDR3 covers 14 residues. The CDR3 nucleotides are TGTGTCACGACTGGGCAGGGCTCGGGAGAGACCCAGTACTTC. Its protein product is CVTTGQGSGETQYF.

This clonotype came up a few times. The chain has TRBV5-1 and TRBJ2-5; the match to TRBD2 covers 7 bases. The CDR3 runs to 13 residues. V dropped 4 bases and J dropped 5; count of bases not matched to a gene: 5. Germline V gene lookup returns CDR1 SGHRS and CDR2 YFSETQ. CDR3 in DNA: TGCGCCAGCAGCGCCGAGGGAGGGGAGACCCAGTACTTC. It is translated as CASSAEGGETQYF.

On this clonotype: One base away lies a much larger clone, so this may be a sequencing read error. V is TRBV6-6 and J is TRBJ1-5, with D perhaps matching TRBD1 (6 bases). The V gene lost 2 bases and the J gene lost 5 bases, with 13 bases spanning the gap. In germline, CDR1 is MNHNY, CDR2 SVGAGI (reference sequence). This CDR3 has 15 residues. CDR3 coding DNA: TGTGCCAGCAGTTACAACAGGGCCGGAGATCAGCCCCAGCATTTT. The encoded protein is CASSYNRAGDQPQHF.

This clonotype was found a few times. The chain links TRBV5-1 to TRBJ2-4; possibly TRBD2 for D (6 bases). The CDR3 totals 13 residues. The V gene lost 7 bases and the J gene lost 9 bases, with 17 bases spanning the gap. Germline V gene data show CDR1 as SGHRS and CDR2 as YFSETQ. This CDR3 reads CASGLAGNGIQYF. In DNA, the CDR3 is TGCGCCAGCGGCCTTGCGGGGAATGGCATTCAGTACTTC.

In this sample, this clonotype is medium-sized. The rearrangement links TRBV11-2 to TRBJ2-3, with TRBD2 as a possible D gene (6 bases). The germline V gene encodes CDR1 SGHAT and CDR2 FQNNGV. V dropped 7 bases and J dropped 4 bases, with 9 bases sitting between them. CDR3 length equals 12 residues. The CDR3 DNA reads as TGTGCCAGCACCACGGGGGCAGATACGCAGTATTTT. Protein sequence: CASTTGADTQYF.

Ten or more counts support this clonotype. The rearrangement links TRBV11-2 to TRBJ1-1, with D hard to call. There are 11 residues in the CDR3. The V gene lost 0 bases and the J gene lost 8 bases, with 4 bases spanning the gap. CDR1 is SGHAT and CDR2 is FQNNGV in the germline V gene. The CDR3 nucleotides are TGTGCCAGCAGCTTAGAAACAGAAGCTTTCTTT. Protein product: CASSLETEAFF. Combining the CDR3 with reference TRBV11-2 and TRBJ1-1 gives the whole variable domain EAGVAQSPRYKIIEKRQSVAFWCNPISGHATLYWYQQILGQGPKLLIQFQNNGVVDDSQLPKDRFSAERLKGVDSTLKIQPAKLEDSAVYLCASSLETEAFFGQGTRLTVV.

As to this clonotype: Since a much larger clone is just one base distant, this may be a read error. The gene calls are TRBV12-3 or TRBV12-4 and TRBJ2-3, with 8 bases aligning to TRBD1. The CDR3 has 14 residues. DNA for the CDR3: TGTGCCAGCAGCTCAGGACAGGGTGAAGATATGCAGTATTTT. It specifies CASSSGQGEDMQYF.

The table lists this clonotype with a count of one. One end of the junction is discordant with germline, which a read error may explain. CDR3 in amino acids: CASSSFSQETREAQYF. For the CDR3, the DNA is TGTGCCAGCAGCTCGTTCTCGCAGGAGACCCGAGAGGCCCAGTACTTC. This rearrangement joins TRBV11-2 to TRBJ2-5, with D hard to call. CDR3 size: 16 residues. From germline, CDR1 is SGHAT and CDR2 FQNNGV.

The V and J genes are TRBV5-5 and TRBJ1-1; no clear D. Trimming pared 5 bases from V and 0 bases from J, leaving 14 bases between. CDR3 size: 15 residues. Germline values: CDR1 SGHKS, CDR2 YYEKEE (reference sequence). The CDR3 here is CASRREGSLNTEAFF. As DNA, the CDR3 is TGTGCCAGCAGACGAGAGGGTTCACTGAACACTGAAGCTTTCTTT.

This clonotype was recorded at least ten times. The chain links TRBV6-5 to TRBJ2-7; 12 bases are shared with TRBD1. The CDR3 has 13 amino acids. J was trimmed by 6 bases and V by 8 bases; bases with no gene match: 5. The germline gives CDR1 MNHEY, CDR2 SVGAGI. For the CDR3, the DNA is TGTGCCAGCCGGAGGGACAGGGGGCCCGAGCAGTACTTC. This encodes CASRRDRGPEQYF.

Notes on this clonotype: This clone may be a read error of a much larger clone one base away. This chain connects TRBV6-6 to TRBJ2-1, with 10 nucleotides matching TRBD2. The CDR3 length is 13 residues. Germline CDR1 reads MNHNY; CDR2 reads SVGAGI (reference sequence). The CDR3 sequence: CASGASGSNEHFF. Here the CDR3 DNA reads TGTGCCAGCGGGGCTAGCGGGAGCAATGAGCACTTCTTC.

The genes are TRBV5-4 and TRBJ2-1; 9 nucleotides match TRBD1. Germline lookup yields CDR1 SGHNT and CDR2 YYREEE (reference sequence). The CDR3 contains 15 residues. V lost 9 bases and J lost 7; bases outside the gene matches: 14. CDR3 protein: CATGKQGAPLNEQFF. The CDR3 coding sequence is TGTGCCACCGGAAAACAGGGGGCCCCGTTGAATGAGCAGTTCTTC.

This sequence joins TRBV28 and TRBJ2-5, with 10 bases identical to TRBD2. The CDR3 totals 16 residues. Germline V lookup: CDR1 MDHEN, CDR2 SYDVKM. V dropped 7 bases and J dropped 3; count of bases not matched to a gene: 11. The chain's CDR3 is CASKRWTSGGEETQYF. CDR3 DNA: TGTGCCAGCAAACGATGGACTAGCGGAGGCGAAGAGACCCAGTACTTC.

A remark on this clonotype: The missing conserved phenylalanine or tryptophan at the end of this CDR3 makes a read error likely. This chain connects TRBV4-2 to TRBJ2-5, with 7 positions matching TRBD2. CDR1 is LGHNA and CDR2 is YNFKEQ in the germline V gene. This CDR3 spans 16 amino acids. The V and J ends lost 0 bases and 3 bases, in that order; junction bases with no gene match: 7. The CDR3 protein is CASSQDPPGGEETQYL. The CDR3 coding sequence is TGTGCCAGCAGCCAAGATCCTCCGGGGGGAGAAGAGACCCAGTACCTC.

The J gene is TRBJ1-2, the V gene TRBV6-5; D not certain. CDR3 length equals 14 residues. The germline CDR1 and CDR2 sequences are MNHEY and SVGAGI. The V gene lost 0 bases and the J gene lost 6 bases, with 11 bases spanning the gap. The CDR3 loop reads CASSYSPWENGYTF. DNA of the CDR3: TGTGCCAGCAGTTACTCGCCGTGGGAGAATGGCTACACCTTC.

To note about this clonotype: A junction end diverges from the germline sequence, so it may reflect a read error. The genes are TRBV6-1 and TRBJ2-7; no firm D call. CDR1 is MNHNS and CDR2 is SASEGT in the germline V gene. The CDR3 has 13 amino acids. As DNA, the CDR3 is TGTGCCAGGAGTGTTGACGGCCCCACCGAACAGTACTTC. As protein: CARSVDGPTEQYF.

This clonotype was seen ten or more times. The genes are TRBV7-9 and TRBJ1-1; the match to TRBD1 covers 7 bases. J was trimmed by 3 bases and V by 3 bases; bases with no gene match: 7. There are 15 residues in the CDR3. Per germline, CDR1 SEHNR and CDR2 FQNEAQ (reference sequence). CDR3 nucleotide sequence: TGTGCCAGCAGCTTCAACAGGGGCGGGGACACTGAAGCTTTCTTT. Its protein product is CASSFNRGGDTEAFF.